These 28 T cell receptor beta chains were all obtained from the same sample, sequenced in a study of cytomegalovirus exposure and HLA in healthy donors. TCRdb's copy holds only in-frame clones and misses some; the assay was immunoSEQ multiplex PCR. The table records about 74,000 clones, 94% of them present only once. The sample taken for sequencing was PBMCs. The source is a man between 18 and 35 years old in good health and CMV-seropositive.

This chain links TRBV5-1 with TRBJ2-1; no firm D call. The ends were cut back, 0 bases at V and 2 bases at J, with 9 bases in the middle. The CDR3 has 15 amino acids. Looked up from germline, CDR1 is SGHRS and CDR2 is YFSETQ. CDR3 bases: TGCGCCAGCAGCTTGGGGGCGCCGGCCTACAATGAGCAGTTCTTC. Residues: CASSLGAPAYNEQFF.

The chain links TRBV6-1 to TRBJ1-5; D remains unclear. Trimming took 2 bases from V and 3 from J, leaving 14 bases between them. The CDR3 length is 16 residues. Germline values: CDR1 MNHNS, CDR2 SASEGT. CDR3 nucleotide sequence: TGTGCCAGCAGTGAATTGAGTGGGCTTCTCAATCAGCCCCAGCATTTT. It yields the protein CASSELSGLLNQPQHF.

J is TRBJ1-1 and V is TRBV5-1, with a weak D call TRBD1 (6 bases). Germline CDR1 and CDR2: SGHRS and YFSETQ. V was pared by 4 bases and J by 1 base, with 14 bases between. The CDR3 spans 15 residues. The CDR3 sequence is CASSALTGSNTEAFF. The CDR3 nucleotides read TGCGCCAGCAGCGCCCTTACAGGGTCGAACACTGAAGCTTTCTTT. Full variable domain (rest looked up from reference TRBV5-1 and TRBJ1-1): KAGVTQTPRYLIKTRGQQVTLSCSPISGHRSVSWYQQTPGQGLQFLFEYFSETQRNKGNFPGRFSGRQFSNSRSEMNVSTLELGDSALYLCASSALTGSNTEAFFGQGTRLTVV.

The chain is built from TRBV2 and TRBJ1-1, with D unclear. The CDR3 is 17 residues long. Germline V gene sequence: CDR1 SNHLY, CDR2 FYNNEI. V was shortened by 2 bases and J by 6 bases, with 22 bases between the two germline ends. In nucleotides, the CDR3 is TGTGCCAGCAGTGAAAGCCCGAATACCCCTATTGCCTCTGAAGCTTTCTTT. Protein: CASSESPNTPIASEAFF. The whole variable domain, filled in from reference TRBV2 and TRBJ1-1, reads EPEVTQTPSHQVTQMGQEVILRCVPISNHLYFYWYRQILGQKVEFLVSFYNNEISEKSEIFDDQFSVERPDGSNFTLKIRSTKLEDSAMYFCASSESPNTPIASEAFFGQGTRLTVV.

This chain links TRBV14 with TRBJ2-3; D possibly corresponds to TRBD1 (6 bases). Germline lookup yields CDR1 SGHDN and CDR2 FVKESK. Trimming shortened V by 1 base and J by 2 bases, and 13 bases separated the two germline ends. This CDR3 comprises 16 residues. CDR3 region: CASSQGGLSTTDTQYF. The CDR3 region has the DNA TGTGCCAGCAGCCAAGGGGGGCTCTCGACCACAGATACGCAGTATTTT.

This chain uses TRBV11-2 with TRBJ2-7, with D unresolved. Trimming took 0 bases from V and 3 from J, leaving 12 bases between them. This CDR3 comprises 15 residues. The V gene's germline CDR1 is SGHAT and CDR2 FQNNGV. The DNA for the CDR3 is TGTGCCAGCAGCTTAGATAGAGCCCCCCACTACGAGCAGTACTTC. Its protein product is CASSLDRAPHYEQYF. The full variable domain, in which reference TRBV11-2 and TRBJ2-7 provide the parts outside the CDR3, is EAGVAQSPRYKIIEKRQSVAFWCNPISGHATLYWYQQILGQGPKLLIQFQNNGVVDDSQLPKDRFSAERLKGVDSTLKIQPAKLEDSAVYLCASSLDRAPHYEQYFGPGTRLTVT.

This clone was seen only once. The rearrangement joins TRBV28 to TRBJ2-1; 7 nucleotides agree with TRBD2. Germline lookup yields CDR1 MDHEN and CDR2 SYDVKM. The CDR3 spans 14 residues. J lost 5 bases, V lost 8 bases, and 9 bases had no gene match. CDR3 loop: CASYRREYNNEQFF. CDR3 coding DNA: TGTGCCAGCTACCGGCGGGAGTACAACAATGAGCAGTTCTTC.

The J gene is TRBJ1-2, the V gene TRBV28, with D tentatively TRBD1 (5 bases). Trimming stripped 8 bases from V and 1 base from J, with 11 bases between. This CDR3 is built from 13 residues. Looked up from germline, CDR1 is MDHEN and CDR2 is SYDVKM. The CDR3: CASGSGVNYGYTF. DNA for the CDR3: TGTGCCAGCGGATCGGGGGTTAACTATGGCTACACCTTC.

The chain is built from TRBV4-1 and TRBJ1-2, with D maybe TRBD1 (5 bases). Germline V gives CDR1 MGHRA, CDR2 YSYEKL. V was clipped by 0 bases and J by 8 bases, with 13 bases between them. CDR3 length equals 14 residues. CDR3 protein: CASSQDRGRVGYTF. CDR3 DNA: TGCGCCAGCAGCCAAGATAGGGGCCGGGTGGGCTACACCTTC.

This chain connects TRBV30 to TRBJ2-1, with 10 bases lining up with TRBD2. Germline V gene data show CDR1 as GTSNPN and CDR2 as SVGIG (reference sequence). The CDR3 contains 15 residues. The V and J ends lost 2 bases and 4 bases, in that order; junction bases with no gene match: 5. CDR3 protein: CAWSTLAGLYNEQFF. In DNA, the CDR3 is TGTGCCTGGAGTACACTAGCGGGACTTTACAATGAGCAGTTCTTC.

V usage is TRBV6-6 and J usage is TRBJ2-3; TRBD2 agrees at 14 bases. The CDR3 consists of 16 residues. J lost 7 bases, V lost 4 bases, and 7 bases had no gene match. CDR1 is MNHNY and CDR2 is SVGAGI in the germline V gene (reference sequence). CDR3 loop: CASSFSTSGRVNTQYF. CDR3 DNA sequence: TGTGCCAGCAGTTTTTCGACTAGCGGGAGGGTAAATACGCAGTATTTT.

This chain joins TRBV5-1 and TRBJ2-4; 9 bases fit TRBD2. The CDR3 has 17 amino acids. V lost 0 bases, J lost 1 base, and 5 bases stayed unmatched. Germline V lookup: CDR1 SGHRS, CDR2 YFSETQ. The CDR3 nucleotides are TGCGCCAGCAGCTTGGTTGGTAGCGGGAGTGCCAAAAACATTCAGTACTTC. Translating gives CASSLVGSGSAKNIQYF.

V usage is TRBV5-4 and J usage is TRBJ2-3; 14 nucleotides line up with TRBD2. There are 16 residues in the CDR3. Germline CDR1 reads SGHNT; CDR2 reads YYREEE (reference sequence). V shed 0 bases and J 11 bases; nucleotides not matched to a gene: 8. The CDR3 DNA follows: TGTGCCAGCAGCTTGGGACTAGCGGGAGGGCCGTCTCTGCAGTATTTT. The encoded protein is CASSLGLAGGPSLQYF.

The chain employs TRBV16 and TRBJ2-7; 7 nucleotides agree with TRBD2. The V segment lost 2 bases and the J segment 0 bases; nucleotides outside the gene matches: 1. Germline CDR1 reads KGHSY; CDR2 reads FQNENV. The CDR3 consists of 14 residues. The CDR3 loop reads CASSQTGGSYEQYF. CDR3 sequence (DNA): TGTGCCAGCAGCCAAACGGGGGGCTCCTACGAGCAGTACTTC. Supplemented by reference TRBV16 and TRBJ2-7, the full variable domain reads GEEVAQTPKHLVRGEGQKAKLYCAPIKGHSYVFWYQQVLKNEFKFLISFQNENVFDETGMPKERFSAKCLPNSPCSLEIQATKLEDSAVYFCASSQTGGSYEQYFGPGTRLTVT.

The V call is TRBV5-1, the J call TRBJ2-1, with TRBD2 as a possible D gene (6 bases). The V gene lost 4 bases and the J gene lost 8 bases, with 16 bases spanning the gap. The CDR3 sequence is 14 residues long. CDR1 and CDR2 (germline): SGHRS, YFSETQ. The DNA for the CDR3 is TGCGCCAGCAGCGTGGGGGACTTCGGCGATGAGCAGTTCTTC. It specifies CASSVGDFGDEQFF.

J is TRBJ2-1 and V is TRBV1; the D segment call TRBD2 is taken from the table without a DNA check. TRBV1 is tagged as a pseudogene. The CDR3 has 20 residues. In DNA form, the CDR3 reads TGCACCAGCAGCCAAGAACGTGCGGCCGAACTAGCGGGAGTAGGCGATGAGCAGTTCTTC. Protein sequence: CTSSQERAAELAGVGDEQFF.

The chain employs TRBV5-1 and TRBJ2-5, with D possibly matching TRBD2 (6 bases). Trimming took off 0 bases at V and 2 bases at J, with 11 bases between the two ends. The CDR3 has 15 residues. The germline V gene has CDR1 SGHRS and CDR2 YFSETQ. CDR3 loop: CASSLETGVQETQYF. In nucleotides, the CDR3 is TGCGCCAGCAGCTTGGAAACGGGAGTACAAGAGACCCAGTACTTC.

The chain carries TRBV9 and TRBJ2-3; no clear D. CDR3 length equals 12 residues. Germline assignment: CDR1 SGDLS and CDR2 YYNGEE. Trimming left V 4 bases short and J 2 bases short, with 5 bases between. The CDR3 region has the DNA TGTGCCAGCAGCCCCTACACAGATACGCAGTATTTT. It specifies CASSPYTDTQYF.

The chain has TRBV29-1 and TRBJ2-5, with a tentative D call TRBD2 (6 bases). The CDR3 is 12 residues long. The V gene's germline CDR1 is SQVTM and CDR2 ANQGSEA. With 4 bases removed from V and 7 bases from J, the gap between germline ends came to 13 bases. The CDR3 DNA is TGCAGCGTTGCGCGGGGCCCCGGGACCCAGTACTTC. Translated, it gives CSVARGPGTQYF. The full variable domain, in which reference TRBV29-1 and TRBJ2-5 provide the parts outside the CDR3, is SAVISQKPSRDICQRGTSLTIQCQVDSQVTMMFWYRQQPGQSLTLIATANQGSEATYESGFVIDKFPISRPNLTFSTLTVSNMSPEDSSIYLCSVARGPGTQYFGPGTRLLVL.

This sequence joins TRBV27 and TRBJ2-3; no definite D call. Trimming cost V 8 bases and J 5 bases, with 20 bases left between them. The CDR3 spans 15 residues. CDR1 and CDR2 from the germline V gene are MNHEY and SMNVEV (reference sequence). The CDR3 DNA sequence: TGTGCCAGCCAATCGTCCCGGAGTGTGGGAGATACGCAGTATTTT. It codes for CASQSSRSVGDTQYF.

In DNA form, the CDR3 reads TGTGCCAGTAGTATTGCCGTGCGACAGTGGAACAATGAGCAGTTCTTC. Translating it yields CASSIAVRQWNNEQFF. The chain uses TRBV19 and TRBJ2-1; the D gene is possibly TRBD1 (5 bases). The CDR3 covers 16 residues. CDR1 and CDR2 from the germline V gene are LNHDA and SQIVND (reference sequence). Trimming shortened V by 3 bases and J by 5 bases, and 17 bases separated the two germline ends.

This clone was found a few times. This chain's CDR3 is CAISEDNSGANVLTF. The CDR3 region has the DNA TGTGCCATCAGTGAGGACAACTCTGGGGCCAACGTCCTGACTTTC. The V and J genes are TRBV10-3 and TRBJ2-6; D ambiguous. The CDR3 covers 15 residues. Per the germline V gene, CDR1 is ENHRY and CDR2 is SYGVKD. V was trimmed by 2 bases and J by 0 bases, leaving 5 bases between them.

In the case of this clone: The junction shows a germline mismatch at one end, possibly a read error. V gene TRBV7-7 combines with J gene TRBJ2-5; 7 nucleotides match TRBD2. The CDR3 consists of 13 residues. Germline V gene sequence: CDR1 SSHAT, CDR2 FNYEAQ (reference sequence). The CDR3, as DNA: TGTGCTAGCAGCTTGGGACTACAAGAGACCCAGTACTTC. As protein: CASSLGLQETQYF.

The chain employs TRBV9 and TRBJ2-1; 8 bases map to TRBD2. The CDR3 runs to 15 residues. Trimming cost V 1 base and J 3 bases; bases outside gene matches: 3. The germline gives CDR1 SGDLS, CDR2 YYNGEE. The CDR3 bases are TGTGCCAGCAGCGTAAGCGGGAGTAACTACAATGAGCAGTTCTTC. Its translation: CASSVSGSNYNEQFF. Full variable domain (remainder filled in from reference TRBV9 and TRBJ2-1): DSGVTQTPKHLITATGQRVTLRCSPRSGDLSVYWYQQSLDQGLQFLIQYYNGEERAKGNILERFSAQQFPDLHSELNLSSLELGDSALYFCASSVSGSNYNEQFFGPGTRLTVL.

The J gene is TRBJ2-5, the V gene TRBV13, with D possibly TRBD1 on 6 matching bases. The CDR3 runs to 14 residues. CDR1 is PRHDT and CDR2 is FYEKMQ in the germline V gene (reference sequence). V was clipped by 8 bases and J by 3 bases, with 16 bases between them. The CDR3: CASASRAGEETQYF. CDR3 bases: TGTGCCAGCGCCTCACGGGCAGGGGAAGAGACCCAGTACTTC. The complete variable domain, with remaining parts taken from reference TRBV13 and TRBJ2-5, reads AAGVIQSPRHLIKEKRETATLKCYPIPRHDTVYWYQQGPGQDPQFLISFYEKMQSDKGSIPDRFSAQQFSDYHSELNMSSLELGDSALYFCASASRAGEETQYFGPGTRLLVL.

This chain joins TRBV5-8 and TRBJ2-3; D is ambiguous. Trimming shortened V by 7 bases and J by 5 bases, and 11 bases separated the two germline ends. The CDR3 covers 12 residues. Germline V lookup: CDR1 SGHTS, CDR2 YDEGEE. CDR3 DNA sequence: TGTGCCAGCCTTGACTCGGGAGATACGCAGTATTTT. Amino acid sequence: CASLDSGDTQYF. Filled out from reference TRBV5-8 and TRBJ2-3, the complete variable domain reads EAGVTQSPTHLIKTRGQQATLRCSPISGHTSVYWYQQALGLGLQFLLWYDEGEERNRGNFPPRFSGRQFPNYSSELNVNALELEDSALYLCASLDSGDTQYFGPGTRLTVL.

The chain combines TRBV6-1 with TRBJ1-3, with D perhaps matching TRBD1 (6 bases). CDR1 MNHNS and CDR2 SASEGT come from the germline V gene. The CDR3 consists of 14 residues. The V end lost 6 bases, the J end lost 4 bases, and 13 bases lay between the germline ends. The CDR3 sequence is CASRDGGRGNTIYF. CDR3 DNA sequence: TGTGCCAGCAGGGACGGGGGGCGAGGAAACACCATATATTTT.

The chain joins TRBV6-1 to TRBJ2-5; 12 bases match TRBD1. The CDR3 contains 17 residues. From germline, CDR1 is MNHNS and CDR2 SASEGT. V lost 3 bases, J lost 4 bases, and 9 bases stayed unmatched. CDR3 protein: CASSDYAGQGARETQYF. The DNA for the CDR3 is TGTGCCAGCAGTGACTATGCGGGACAGGGGGCACGAGAGACCCAGTACTTC.